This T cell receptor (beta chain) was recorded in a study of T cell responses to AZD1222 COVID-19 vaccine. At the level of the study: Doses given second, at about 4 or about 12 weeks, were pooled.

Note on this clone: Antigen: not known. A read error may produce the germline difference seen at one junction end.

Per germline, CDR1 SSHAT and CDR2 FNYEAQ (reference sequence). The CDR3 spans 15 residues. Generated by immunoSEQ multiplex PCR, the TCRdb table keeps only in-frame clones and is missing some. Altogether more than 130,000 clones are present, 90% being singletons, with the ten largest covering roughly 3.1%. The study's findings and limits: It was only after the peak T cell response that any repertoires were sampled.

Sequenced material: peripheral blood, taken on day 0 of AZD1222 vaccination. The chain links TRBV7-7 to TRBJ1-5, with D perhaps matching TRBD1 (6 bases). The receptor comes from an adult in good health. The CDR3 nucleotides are TGTGCTAGCAGCTTCGGGACATTTCGCAATCAGCCCCAGCATTTT. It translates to CASSFGTFRNQPQHF.